One and the same sample provided the 21 T cell receptor beta chains below, sequenced in a study of beta chain features in type 1 diabetes. Study-wide results and caveats: Among patients with Type 1 diabetes, TCRB CDR3s were moderately but significantly shorter in every one of the four CD4+ subsets.

The isolated RNA, all of it, was reverse transcribed, so expressed TCRB transcripts were what got sequenced. The data were produced by immunoSEQ multiplex PCR, yet TCRdb's version contains in-frame clones alone and is incomplete. Here the sample spans more than 250,000 clones, roughly 21% being singletons. The antigens for these receptors are not known. The sequencing input was naive CD4+ T cells from blood. All receptors come from a middle-aged woman with type 1 diabetes.

The V call is TRBV2, the J call TRBJ1-2, with 10 bases identical to TRBD1. The CDR3 is 14 residues long. Germline loops: CDR1 SNHLY, CDR2 FYNNEI. J lost 5 bases, V lost 8 bases, and 8 bases had no gene match. CDR3 residues: CASPGDRGYYGYTF. DNA of the CDR3: TGTGCCAGCCCGGGGGACAGGGGATATTATGGCTACACCTTC.

This clone was counted between two and nine times. The chain employs TRBV9 and TRBJ2-1; 12 bases map to TRBD2. Germline-derived CDR1 and CDR2 are SGDLS and YYNGEE. Germline trimming cut 4 bases from V and 3 bases from J; bases unmatched to any gene: 8. This CDR3 has 17 amino acids. CDR3 residues: CASSPSGGLAGYNEQFF. The CDR3, as DNA: TGTGCCAGCAGCCCCTCCGGGGGACTAGCGGGCTACAATGAGCAGTTCTTC. Drawing the rest from reference TRBV9 and TRBJ2-1, the complete variable domain is DSGVTQTPKHLITATGQRVTLRCSPRSGDLSVYWYQQSLDQGLQFLIQYYNGEERAKGNILERFSAQQFPDLHSELNLSSLELGDSALYFCASSPSGGLAGYNEQFFGPGTRLTVL.

The chain combines TRBV28 with TRBJ1-1; TRBD1 matches at 7 bases. The CDR3 is 15 amino acids. J gave up 5 bases and V 2 bases, and 8 bases lay outside the gene matches. Germline V gene data show CDR1 as MDHEN and CDR2 as SYDVKM. CDR3 in amino acids: CASSLGWTGGTEAFF. In DNA, the CDR3 is TGTGCCAGCAGTTTAGGATGGACAGGAGGGACTGAAGCTTTCTTT. The whole variable domain, remainder taken from reference TRBV28 and TRBJ1-1, is DVKVTQSSRYLVKRTGEKVFLECVQDMDHENMFWYRQDPGLGLRLIYFSYDVKMKEKGDIPEGYSVSREKKERFSLILESASTNQTSMYLCASSLGWTGGTEAFFGQGTRLTVV.

This clone was counted a few times. The chain joins TRBV30 to TRBJ1-5, with 8 nucleotides matching TRBD1. Trimming cost V 0 bases and J 7 bases; bases outside gene matches: 5. CDR3 length: 14 residues. The germline gives CDR1 GTSNPN, CDR2 SVGIG (reference sequence). This chain's CDR3 is CAWSVAGGGQPQHF. The DNA for the CDR3 is TGTGCCTGGAGTGTAGCAGGGGGCGGGCAGCCCCAGCATTTT. The full variable domain, completed using reference TRBV30 and TRBJ1-5, is SQTIHQWPATLVQPVGSPLSLECTVEGTSNPNLYWYRQAAGRGLQLLFYSVGIGQISSEVPQNLSASRPQDRQFILSSKKLLLSDSGFYLCAWSVAGGGQPQHFGDGTRLSIL.

A few counts support this clone. The gene calls are TRBV29-1 and TRBJ2-7; 7 nucleotides align to TRBD2. CDR1 is SQVTM and CDR2 is ANQGSEA in the germline V gene. The CDR3 length is 14 residues. J was trimmed by 3 bases and V by 1 base; bases with no gene match: 6. The CDR3 is CSVEGGGPFYEQYF. DNA for the CDR3: TGCAGCGTTGAAGGGGGGGGTCCTTTCTACGAGCAGTACTTC.

V usage is TRBV29-1 and J usage is TRBJ2-3, with D maybe TRBD1 (6 bases). The ends were cut back, 6 bases at V and 6 bases at J, with 19 bases in the middle. Germline V gene lookup returns CDR1 SQVTM and CDR2 ANQGSEA. This CDR3 comprises 14 residues. The CDR3 DNA sequence: TGCAGCGTCCTTACAGGGCTAGCTAAGGATACGCAGTATTTT. Its protein product is CSVLTGLAKDTQYF.

CDR3 protein: CASSMAGGSYEQYF. The CDR3 region has the DNA TGTGCCAGCAGCATGGCGGGGGGAAGCTACGAGCAGTACTTC. The rearrangement links TRBV7-2 to TRBJ2-7; TRBD2 matches at 8 bases. The CDR3 contains 14 residues. Germline V gives CDR1 SGHTA, CDR2 FQGNSA. V gave up 5 bases and J gave up 3 bases; unmatched junction bases: 6.

This clone was counted a few times. This chain uses TRBV4-2 with TRBJ2-6; D call uncertain. CDR1 and CDR2 from the germline V gene are LGHNA and YNFKEQ. V was clipped by 1 base and J by 4 bases, with 17 bases between them. The CDR3 has 18 amino acids. The CDR3 DNA sequence: TGTGCCAGCAGCCAAGCCCCGGCCCGGGTGAGGGGGGCCAACGTCCTGACTTTC. It specifies CASSQAPARVRGANVLTF.

The V gene is TRBV28, the J gene TRBJ2-7, with D unclear. Trimming pared 5 bases from V and 0 bases from J, leaving 14 bases between. Germline assignment: CDR1 MDHEN and CDR2 SYDVKM. This CDR3 has 15 residues. The chain's CDR3 is CASSPFRSRSYEQYF. The CDR3 DNA follows: TGTGCCAGCAGTCCCTTCAGGTCGCGCTCCTACGAGCAGTACTTC.

This clone appeared a few times. This chain joins TRBV30 and TRBJ2-7; 12 bases fit TRBD2. The germline V gene has CDR1 GTSNPN and CDR2 SVGIG (reference sequence). The CDR3 runs 15 residues. Germline trimming cut 0 bases from V and 4 bases from J; bases unmatched to any gene: 4. The CDR3 here is CAWSVSTSGGYEQYF. The DNA of the CDR3 is TGTGCCTGGAGTGTGAGTACTAGCGGGGGGTACGAGCAGTACTTC.

The chain carries TRBV28 and TRBJ2-1; TRBD1 might be the D (5 bases). The CDR3 runs to 14 residues. The germline gives CDR1 MDHEN, CDR2 SYDVKM. Trimming shortened V by 2 bases and J by 7 bases, and 12 bases separated the two germline ends. The CDR3 DNA reads TGTGCCAGCAGTTTACGGCAGGGTAGGAATGAGCAGTTCTTC. Its translation is CASSLRQGRNEQFF.

V usage is TRBV27 and J usage is TRBJ2-1; the match to TRBD2 covers 8 bases. The V gene's germline CDR1 is MNHEY and CDR2 SMNVEV (reference sequence). The trim removed 1 base at V and 6 bases at J, leaving 5 bases unmatched. This CDR3 contains 15 residues. The CDR3 reads CASSLWRGAGNEQFF. The CDR3 DNA sequence: TGTGCCAGCAGTTTATGGCGGGGGGCGGGCAATGAGCAGTTCTTC.

The J gene is TRBJ2-1, the V gene TRBV25-1, with D perhaps TRBD2 (5 bases). CDR3 length: 15 amino acids. Per the germline V gene, CDR1 is MGHDK and CDR2 is SYGVNS. Trimming left V 4 bases short and J 3 bases short, with 13 bases between. CDR3 DNA: TGTGCCAGCAGTGGAGGGCCGCTCGGCTACAATGAGCAGTTCTTC. It encodes CASSGGPLGYNEQFF.

The chain has TRBV7-9 and TRBJ2-6; D possibly corresponds to TRBD1 (6 bases). The V and J ends lost 5 bases and 1 base respectively, with 9 bases between them. The CDR3 spans 15 residues. The germline V gene encodes CDR1 SEHNR and CDR2 FQNEAQ (reference sequence). DNA for the CDR3: TGTGCCAGCAGCCCAGGGGAGTCTGGGGCCAACGTCCTGACTTTC. It encodes CASSPGESGANVLTF. Together with reference TRBV7-9 and TRBJ2-6, the CDR3 gives the full variable domain: DTGVSQNPRHKITKRGQNVTFRCDPISEHNRLYWYRQTLGQGPEFLTYFQNEAQLEKSRLLSDRFSAERPKGSFSTLEIQRTEQGDSAMYLCASSPGESGANVLTFGAGSRLTVL.

The chain has TRBV7-2 and TRBJ1-3, with a tentative D call TRBD1 (5 bases). The germline V gene encodes CDR1 SGHTA and CDR2 FQGNSA. V shed 1 base and J shed 4 bases, with 8 bases lying between them. The CDR3 is 14 residues long. CDR3 in amino acids: CASSLVGPGNTIYF. The DNA for the CDR3 is TGTGCCAGCAGCTTAGTGGGGCCAGGAAACACCATATATTTT.

The rearrangement joins TRBV30 to TRBJ2-5; TRBD1 might be the D (5 bases). The DNA end lines up better with TRBJ2-7; the J call may be wrong. The CDR3 covers 14 residues. The V gene's germline CDR1 is GTSNPN and CDR2 SVGIG (reference sequence). In DNA, the CDR3 is TGTGCCTGGAGCGTAGGGCCAGGGCCCTACGAGCAGTACTTC. Its protein product is CAWSVGPGPYEQYF.

This clone was seen a handful of times. DNA for the CDR3: TGTGCCAGCTCACCAGCCCGGACAGATGCCTATGGCTACACCTTC. Its translation is CASSPARTDAYGYTF. The chain employs TRBV18 and TRBJ1-2, with D perhaps TRBD1 (6 bases). This CDR3 is built from 15 residues. Deletions cut 2 bases from V and 4 bases from J, with 14 bases between. CDR1 is KGHSH, CDR2 LQKENI, per germline.

The sample holds a few counts of this clone. This chain joins TRBV29-1 and TRBJ1-5; D not certain. The CDR3 consists of 13 residues. With 7 bases removed from V and 2 bases from J, the gap between germline ends came to 12 bases. Germline V gene sequence: CDR1 SQVTM, CDR2 ANQGSEA. CDR3 amino acids: CSATEGGNQPQHF. In DNA, the CDR3 is TGCAGCGCCACAGAGGGCGGCAATCAGCCCCAGCATTTT. The full variable domain, rest sourced from reference TRBV29-1 and TRBJ1-5, is SAVISQKPSRDICQRGTSLTIQCQVDSQVTMMFWYRQQPGQSLTLIATANQGSEATYESGFVIDKFPISRPNLTFSTLTVSNMSPEDSSIYLCSATEGGNQPQHFGDGTRLSIL.

This rearrangement joins TRBV28 to TRBJ1-2; D is unresolved. Germline assignment: CDR1 MDHEN and CDR2 SYDVKM. The CDR3 totals 15 residues. V was shortened by 7 bases and J by 3 bases, with 18 bases between the two germline ends. CDR3 protein: CASTSPTGVHYGYTF. In nucleotides, the CDR3 is TGTGCCAGCACCTCCCCGACGGGAGTTCACTATGGCTACACCTTC.

This clone came up a few times. The CDR3 DNA follows: TGTGCCAGTAGCCTTAGCGGAGCCTACGAGCAGTACTTC. This sequence encodes CASSLSGAYEQYF. The chain has TRBV19 and TRBJ2-7, with D possibly TRBD2 on 6 matching bases. Germline-derived CDR1 and CDR2 are LNHDA and SQIVND (reference sequence). This CDR3 spans 13 amino acids. Trimming shortened V by 6 bases and J by 2 bases, and 11 bases separated the two germline ends.

This chain connects TRBV5-1 to TRBJ2-7, with D possibly matching TRBD1 (6 bases). This CDR3 comprises 14 residues. The V end was cut by 3 bases, the J end by 7 bases, with 17 bases between. Germline values: CDR1 SGHRS, CDR2 YFSETQ. DNA of the CDR3: TGCGCCAGCAGCTCCGAACAGGGTTCGTGGGAGCAGTACTTC. Translating gives CASSSEQGSWEQYF.